These 18 T cell receptor beta chains were all obtained from the same sample, sequenced in a study of OX40 agonist ivuxolimab in advanced cancers. This table comes from immunoSEQ multiplex PCR, and its TCRdb copy is limited to in-frame clones, with some not included. The sample includes tens of thousands of clones, roughly 84% of them seen just once. This sample comprised CD4+ or CD8+ T cells sorted from blood, obtained in a trial of the OX40 agonist ivuxolimab. Source of these receptors: an adult with an advanced solid tumor such as melanoma, head and neck, liver or kidney cancer.

The table lists this clone with a few counts. The junction and the germline gene differ at one end; a read error may be behind it. The J gene is TRBJ1-2, the V gene TRBV7-9; 11 bases match TRBD1. The CDR3 runs 17 residues. Germline V gene data show CDR1 as SEHNR and CDR2 as FQNEAQ (reference sequence). CDR3 nucleotides: TGTGCCAGCAGCCTAGCGGGACAGGGGGTAGCTAACTATGGCTACACCTTC. It encodes CASSLAGQGVANYGYTF.

The chain uses TRBV7-2 and TRBJ1-1; 7 bases are shared with TRBD1. Unmatched junction bases numbered 10, after V lost 5 bases and J lost 4 bases. There are 15 residues in the CDR3. Germline lookup yields CDR1 SGHTA and CDR2 FQGNSA. Here the CDR3 DNA reads TGTGCCAGCAGCGTCGACAGGGCGGGGAGCACTGAAGCTTTCTTT. The encoded protein is CASSVDRAGSTEAFF.

The chain employs TRBV5-4 and TRBJ1-1, with TRBD1 matching over 9 bases. V trimming: 4 bases; J trimming: 0 bases; junction bases outside the gene matches: 13. There are 18 residues in the CDR3. Germline loops: CDR1 SGHNT, CDR2 YYREEE (reference sequence). The CDR3 is CASSRQIGQGLMNTEAFF. DNA for the CDR3: TGTGCCAGCAGCAGACAAATTGGACAGGGGTTGATGAACACTGAAGCTTTCTTT.

The gene calls are TRBV18 and TRBJ2-3, with D possibly being TRBD1 (5 bases). This CDR3 has 15 amino acids. From germline, CDR1 is KGHSH and CDR2 LQKENI. Trimming took off 4 bases at V and 0 bases at J, with 11 bases between the two ends. CDR3 sequence: CASSQLTVSTDTQYF. In nucleotides, the CDR3 is TGTGCCAGCTCACAACTGACAGTAAGCACAGATACGCAGTATTTT.

The rearrangement joins TRBV7-2 to TRBJ1-3, with D uncertain. With 0 bases removed from V and 4 bases from J, the gap between germline ends came to 10 bases. The germline CDR1 and CDR2 sequences are SGHTA and FQGNSA. The CDR3 sequence is 15 residues long. CDR3 residues: CASSLALGGGNTIYF. In DNA, the CDR3 is TGTGCCAGCAGCTTAGCGTTGGGTGGAGGAAACACCATATATTTT.

The chain is built from TRBV13 and TRBJ2-7; 9 bases fit TRBD1. Per germline, CDR1 PRHDT and CDR2 FYEKMQ (reference sequence). With V trimmed by 5 bases and J by 3 bases, 8 bases remained unmatched. The CDR3 contains 15 residues. The CDR3 is CASSKRQGGIYEQYF. CDR3 nucleotides: TGTGCCAGCAGCAAGAGACAGGGGGGGATCTACGAGCAGTACTTC.

This clone was counted a few times. The identical CDR3 is also encoded by other nucleotide sequences in the sample. The chain couples TRBV25-1 to TRBJ2-5; D is tentatively TRBD1 or TRBD2 (5 bases each). V was cut by 9 bases and J by 2 bases, with 10 bases left in between. Germline V gives CDR1 MGHDK, CDR2 SYGVNS. The CDR3 length is 12 residues. CDR3 residues: CASSGAQETQYF. CDR3 coding DNA: TGTGCCAGTTCCGGGGCTCAAGAGACCCAGTACTTC. Full variable domain (outside the CDR3, taken from reference TRBV25-1 and TRBJ2-5): EADIYQTPRYLVIGTGKKITLECSQTMGHDKMYWYQQDPGMELHLIHYSYGVNSTEKGDLSSESTVSRIRTEHFPLTLESARPSHTSQYLCASSGAQETQYFGPGTRLLVL.

V and J are TRBV4-1 and TRBJ1-3; no clear D. The CDR3 length is 14 residues. V shed 1 base and J shed 0 bases, with 4 bases lying between them. Germline CDR1 and CDR2: MGHRA and YSYEKL. The CDR3 spells CASSQGHSGNTIYF. Here the CDR3 DNA reads TGCGCCAGCAGCCAAGGTCACTCTGGAAACACCATATATTTT.

The CDR3 loop is CASSLNTGGNEKLFF. In DNA form, the CDR3 reads TGTGCCAGCAGCCTGAACACAGGGGGTAATGAAAAACTGTTTTTT. The genes are TRBV7-9 and TRBJ1-4; 8 bases match TRBD1. This CDR3 spans 15 amino acids. In germline, CDR1 is SEHNR, CDR2 FQNEAQ (reference sequence). V shed 5 bases, J shed 4 bases, and the junction held 6 bases outside the gene matches.

The V gene is TRBV6-5, the J gene TRBJ2-7; TRBD2 agrees at 15 bases. Per germline, CDR1 MNHEY and CDR2 SVGAGI. V trimming: 5 bases; J trimming: 11 bases; junction bases outside the gene matches: 4. The CDR3 is 13 residues long. CDR3: CASSPGLAGGKYF. CDR3 nucleotide sequence: TGTGCCAGCAGTCCCGGACTAGCGGGAGGGAAGTACTTC.

V usage is TRBV4-1 and J usage is TRBJ2-3, with a weak D call TRBD2 (5 bases). Germline assignment: CDR1 MGHRA and CDR2 YSYEKL. CDR3 length: 16 residues. V gave up 0 bases and J gave up 1 base, with 11 bases separating them. The CDR3 nucleotides read TGCGCCAGCAGCCAAGATCGGGGTTCCGGCACAGATACGCAGTATTTT. As protein: CASSQDRGSGTDTQYF.

This chain connects TRBV11-2 to TRBJ2-7; the D call may be TRBD1 or TRBD2 (5 bases each). Germline V gene data show CDR1 as SGHAT and CDR2 as FQNNGV. The CDR3 is made up of 16 amino acids. V lost 5 bases, J lost 1 base, and 18 bases lay in between. The CDR3 sequence is CASSALQGAGSYEQYF. DNA of the CDR3: TGTGCCAGCAGCGCCCTTCAGGGAGCCGGTTCCTACGAGCAGTACTTC.

The chain joins TRBV7-8 to TRBJ1-5; TRBD1 agrees at 7 bases. The ends lost 5 bases at V and 7 bases at J; junction bases unmatched: 11. CDR3 size: 15 residues. Germline CDR1 reads SGHVS; CDR2 reads FQNEAQ. The CDR3 loop reads CASSPTTGFGQPQHF. CDR3 nucleotides: TGTGCCAGCAGCCCGACGACAGGGTTTGGACAGCCCCAGCATTTT.

The chain is built from TRBV2 and TRBJ2-6; maybe TRBD1 (6 bases). The CDR3 has 17 amino acids. The germline V and J ends were trimmed by 8 bases and 2 bases, with 19 bases remaining between them. Germline-derived CDR1 and CDR2 are SNHLY and FYNNEI. This CDR3 is CASSPIGGRPGANVLTF. The CDR3 DNA reads TGTGCCAGCTCACCCATAGGGGGAAGGCCTGGGGCCAACGTCCTGACTTTC.

The gene calls are TRBV6-6 and TRBJ1-2; perhaps TRBD1 as D (5 bases). Germline CDR1 MNHNY, CDR2 SVGAGI (reference sequence). This CDR3 region has 15 residues. V lost 2 bases and J 6 bases, leaving 16 bases between the germline ends. The CDR3 is CASSYQDTGIDGYTF. CDR3 DNA: TGTGCCAGCAGTTACCAGGACACTGGAATTGATGGCTACACCTTC.

The chain links TRBV1 to TRBJ2-3; no DNA check was done on the table's D call, TRBD2. TRBV1 is an annotated pseudogene. This CDR3 is built from 15 residues. This CDR3 reads CTSSQDGTSTDTQYF. In DNA form, the CDR3 reads TGCACCAGCAGCCAAGACGGGACTAGCACAGATACGCAGTATTTT.

The CDR3 region is CASQGVGGTYEQYF. The CDR3 bases are TGTGCCAGTCAAGGGGTGGGCGGGACCTACGAGCAGTACTTC. The J gene is TRBJ2-7, the V gene TRBV28, with a tentative D call TRBD2 (6 bases). The germline V and J ends were trimmed by 9 bases and 2 bases, with 17 bases remaining between them. The CDR3 contains 14 residues. The germline CDR1 and CDR2 sequences are MDHEN and SYDVKM.

The chain employs TRBV27 and TRBJ2-2; D gene ambiguous. With 6 bases removed from V and 2 bases from J, the gap between germline ends came to 16 bases. This CDR3 has 16 residues. Germline values: CDR1 MNHEY, CDR2 SMNVEV (reference sequence). The chain's CDR3 is CASSRGPLPNTGELFF. Here the CDR3 DNA reads TGTGCCAGCAGCCGCGGACCCCTTCCTAACACCGGGGAGCTGTTTTTT.